The rows below give T cell receptor beta chains drawn from one sample of a study of beta chain features in type 1 diabetes. Profiled with immunoSEQ multiplex PCR; TCRdb holds only in-frame clones, not every one. The sample lists a few hundred thousand clones, around 24% occurring once. The sequenced sample consisted of naive CD4+ T cells from blood. These receptors originate from a woman aged 25 to 39 with type 1 diabetes. Both conserved end residues are trimmed from each CDR3. The order of the fields is CDR3 protein, V gene, D gene, clone size, J gene. D genes are given only for firm matches. The listing skips clone size in some rows; elsewhere it reads once, few, many or a size class.

CDR3aa: AWGRSFSGNTIY; v_gene: TRBV30; d_gene: .; abundance: .; j_gene: TRBJ1-3
CDR3aa: ASSFDPEDTEAF; v_gene: TRBV7-9; d_gene: .; abundance: .; j_gene: TRBJ1-1
CDR3aa: SVPEVSPDTQY; v_gene: TRBV29-1; d_gene: .; abundance: .; j_gene: TRBJ2-3
CDR3aa: ASSVVAGSYEQY; v_gene: TRBV9; d_gene: .; abundance: few; j_gene: TRBJ2-7
CDR3aa: ASSGTGGNQPQH; v_gene: TRBV2; d_gene: TRBD1; abundance: .; j_gene: TRBJ1-5
CDR3aa: ASSYPDRAGEQY; v_gene: TRBV6-6; d_gene: TRBD1; abundance: .; j_gene: TRBJ2-7
CDR3aa: SVHGQMNTEAF; v_gene: TRBV29-1; d_gene: .; abundance: .; j_gene: TRBJ1-1
CDR3aa: ASSITSATYNEQF; v_gene: TRBV5-1; d_gene: TRBD2; abundance: .; j_gene: TRBJ2-1
CDR3aa: ASSIQVRNTEAF; v_gene: TRBV19; d_gene: .; abundance: .; j_gene: TRBJ1-1
CDR3aa: SVGAQGNQPQH; v_gene: TRBV29-1; d_gene: .; abundance: .; j_gene: TRBJ1-5
CDR3aa: ASSWTGGTEAF; v_gene: TRBV25-1; d_gene: .; abundance: few; j_gene: TRBJ1-1
CDR3aa: ASTVAGEKLF; v_gene: TRBV4-1; d_gene: .; abundance: few; j_gene: TRBJ1-4
CDR3aa: AWATSGAAYEQY; v_gene: TRBV30; d_gene: TRBD2; abundance: .; j_gene: TRBJ2-7
CDR3aa: ASSDRVATYEQY; v_gene: TRBV25-1; d_gene: TRBD1; abundance: .; j_gene: TRBJ2-7
CDR3aa: ASSIVASGRGYEQF; v_gene: TRBV19; d_gene: TRBD2; abundance: few; j_gene: TRBJ2-1
CDR3aa: ASSDLQGPGELF; v_gene: TRBV2; d_gene: .; abundance: few; j_gene: TRBJ2-2
CDR3aa: ASSQDSDYTDTQY; v_gene: TRBV4-2; d_gene: .; abundance: .; j_gene: TRBJ2-3
CDR3aa: SVEVPGTDTQY; v_gene: TRBV29-1; d_gene: .; abundance: few; j_gene: TRBJ2-3
CDR3aa: ASSRGNEQF; v_gene: TRBV19; d_gene: .; abundance: few; j_gene: TRBJ2-1
CDR3aa: ASSYWLAGFNEQF; v_gene: TRBV6-5; d_gene: TRBD2; abundance: .; j_gene: TRBJ2-1
CDR3aa: ASSGGASGSTYNEQF; v_gene: TRBV5-4; d_gene: TRBD2; abundance: .; j_gene: TRBJ2-1
CDR3aa: ASSYDLGQGHDEQF; v_gene: TRBV6-5; d_gene: TRBD1; abundance: .; j_gene: TRBJ2-1
CDR3aa: ATQGQDTEAF; v_gene: TRBV28; d_gene: .; abundance: few; j_gene: TRBJ1-1
CDR3aa: AWSAGQSYNEQF; v_gene: TRBV30; d_gene: .; abundance: .; j_gene: TRBJ2-1
CDR3aa: ASSATGQGRSRYT; v_gene: TRBV7-2; d_gene: TRBD1; abundance: few; j_gene: TRBJ1-2
CDR3aa: ASSYSQGMGGYT; v_gene: TRBV6-5; d_gene: .; abundance: .; j_gene: TRBJ1-2
CDR3aa: ASSLPGSGGETQY; v_gene: TRBV5-1; d_gene: .; abundance: few; j_gene: TRBJ2-5
CDR3aa: ASILYLSSYNEQF; v_gene: TRBV7-2; d_gene: .; abundance: few; j_gene: TRBJ2-1
CDR3aa: ASMDHQSLAYNEQF; v_gene: TRBV10-2; d_gene: .; abundance: few; j_gene: TRBJ2-1
CDR3aa: SVDDRANEKLF; v_gene: TRBV29-1; d_gene: TRBD1; abundance: few; j_gene: TRBJ1-4
CDR3aa: AWRDMGPDTQY; v_gene: TRBV30; d_gene: .; abundance: .; j_gene: TRBJ2-3
CDR3aa: ASRTDRDYEQY; v_gene: TRBV6-6; d_gene: TRBD1; abundance: .; j_gene: TRBJ2-7
CDR3aa: ASSLEAGWRTEAF; v_gene: TRBV27; d_gene: .; abundance: .; j_gene: TRBJ1-1
CDR3aa: ASSFQGPYNEQF; v_gene: TRBV5-1; d_gene: .; abundance: few; j_gene: TRBJ2-1
CDR3aa: ASNWADEGTEAF; v_gene: TRBV5-1; d_gene: .; abundance: few; j_gene: TRBJ1-1
CDR3aa: ASSTGQGGHGNTIY; v_gene: TRBV6-6; d_gene: TRBD1; abundance: .; j_gene: TRBJ1-3
CDR3aa: AWGGRGYT; v_gene: TRBV30; d_gene: .; abundance: .; j_gene: TRBJ1-2
CDR3aa: SVERTSGSFEQY; v_gene: TRBV29-1; d_gene: TRBD2; abundance: .; j_gene: TRBJ2-7
CDR3aa: SVEREGNEQF; v_gene: TRBV29-1; d_gene: TRBD2; abundance: few; j_gene: TRBJ2-1
CDR3aa: ASSLARALYGYT; v_gene: TRBV7-9; d_gene: .; abundance: .; j_gene: TRBJ1-2
CDR3aa: ASNSVGGEAF; v_gene: TRBV7-9; d_gene: .; abundance: few; j_gene: TRBJ1-1
CDR3aa: ASSTRQGAVGELF; v_gene: TRBV5-1; d_gene: TRBD1; abundance: few; j_gene: TRBJ2-2
CDR3aa: ASSSSYGYT; v_gene: TRBV5-6; d_gene: .; abundance: .; j_gene: TRBJ1-2
CDR3aa: ASSIIAGQETQY; v_gene: TRBV19; d_gene: TRBD2; abundance: few; j_gene: TRBJ2-5
CDR3aa: ASSLNQQGPNT; v_gene: TRBV4-1; d_gene: .; abundance: .; j_gene: TRBJ1-2
CDR3aa: SVAGTSQETQY; v_gene: TRBV29-1; d_gene: TRBD2; abundance: few; j_gene: TRBJ2-5
CDR3aa: ASSTGTTAGQETQY; v_gene: TRBV5-1; d_gene: .; abundance: .; j_gene: TRBJ2-5
CDR3aa: ASSFWVATDTQY; v_gene: TRBV7-2; d_gene: .; abundance: few; j_gene: TRBJ2-3
CDR3aa: ASSDADTTNYGYT; v_gene: TRBV6-1; d_gene: .; abundance: .; j_gene: TRBJ1-2